This TCR beta chain was identified in a study of shared clonotypes between healthy human individuals. Replicate PCRs run on sorted subsets employed around 200 ng DNA, 30,000 to 35,000 T cell genomes. Profiling relied on immunoSEQ multiplex PCR, and the TCRdb table lists in-frame clones only, not all of them. The sample includes 640,000 or so clones, approximately 79% of them seen just once. In germline, CDR1 is MNHNS, CDR2 SASEGT. The CDR3 is made up of 15 amino acids. With V trimmed by 7 bases and J by 4 bases, 10 bases remained unmatched. The rearrangement links TRBV6-1 to TRBJ2-7, with TRBD2 matching over 10 bases. The receptor was isolated from a woman aged 25 to 39 in good health. Sequenced material: memory CD4+ T cells sorted from blood. Regarding subset: CD45RA-negative fraction. The DNA for the CDR3 is TGTGCCAGCATATCAGCGGGAGGGCCTAAGTACGAGCAGTACTTC. It encodes CASISAGGPKYEQYF.